These T cell receptor beta chains were read from a single sample in a study of shared clonotypes between healthy human individuals. Measured with immunoSEQ multiplex PCR; TCRdb has only the in-frame clones, and not every one. Among some 2,100,000 clones listed, 90% to 96% were seen once. The sample consisted of naive CD4+ T cells sorted from blood. These receptors were obtained from a man aged 18 to 29 in good health. CDR3s include the opening cysteine and the closing phenylalanine or tryptophan. The order of the fields is CDR3 protein, CDR3 DNA, J gene, V gene, D gene, clone size. The D gene is left open where the match is weak. Size tells how often a clone was seen (once, few, many) or the class of an expanded clone, and some rows leave it out.

CSVVTATNYGYTF | TGCAGCGTTGTAACAGCTACTAACTATGGCTACACCTTC | TRBJ1-2 | TRBV29-1 | - | once
CASSPYLSTDTQYF | TGCGCCAGCAGCCCCTACTTAAGCACAGATACGCAGTATTTT | TRBJ2-3 | TRBV5-1 | - | once
CASSLGLASWTQYF | TGCGCCAGCAGCTTAGGACTAGCCTCGTGGACGCAGTATTTT | TRBJ2-3 | TRBV5-1 | TRBD2 | -
CASSSTDGLGAQHF | TGTGCCAGCAGCTCCACGGACGGGCTGGGGGCCCAGCATTTT | TRBJ1-5 | TRBV5-6 | - | once
CASSYEAPYREGYTF | TGTGCCAGCAGCTACGAAGCTCCATACAGGGAAGGCTACACCTTC | TRBJ1-2 | TRBV7-9 | - | -
CASRPRQGGNQPQHF | TGTGCCAGCAGGCCGAGACAGGGTGGCAATCAGCCCCAGCATTTT | TRBJ1-5 | TRBV7-2 | TRBD1 | -
CAWTTGVSGANVLTF | TGTGCCTGGACGACAGGGGTGTCTGGGGCCAACGTCCTGACTTTC | TRBJ2-6 | TRBV30 | TRBD1 | -
CATAGLAGVEQYF | TGTGCCACAGCAGGCCTAGCGGGAGTCGAGCAGTACTTC | TRBJ2-7 | TRBV10-3 | TRBD2 | -
CASSPPGQGRGNEQFF | TGCGCCAGCAGCCCACCGGGACAGGGGAGGGGGAATGAGCAGTTCTTC | TRBJ2-1 | TRBV5-1 | TRBD1 | -
CAWSSKGAEAFF | TGTGCCTGGAGTAGTAAGGGGGCTGAAGCTTTCTTT | TRBJ1-1 | TRBV30 | - | -
CASSPGQNQSPLHF | TGTGCCAGCAGCCCGGGACAAAATCAATCACCCCTCCACTTT | TRBJ1-6 | TRBV28 | - | -
CASSVVGDNEQFF | TGTGCCAGCAGCGTGGTGGGGGACAATGAGCAGTTCTTC | TRBJ2-1 | TRBV7-6 | - | -
CACRGTSGPQFF | TGTGCCTGCCGCGGGACTAGCGGACCCCAGTTCTTC | TRBJ2-1 | TRBV30 | TRBD2 | -
CASSLQASGANVLTF | TGTGCCAGCTCACTCCAGGCTTCTGGGGCCAACGTCCTGACTTTC | TRBJ2-6 | TRBV18 | - | -
CSAADTRYF | TGCAGTGCTGCCGACACCAGGTACTTC | TRBJ2-5 | TRBV20-1 | - | -
CASSPPPQGDTQYF | TGTGCCAGCAGCCCCCCGCCCCAGGGAGATACGCAGTATTTT | TRBJ2-3 | TRBV7-2 | - | -
CAISGPSGGAPDTQYF | TGTGCCATCAGTGGACCTAGCGGGGGGGCACCAGATACGCAGTATTTT | TRBJ2-3 | TRBV10-3 | TRBD2 | -
CASSYSVTGGSEQYF | TGTGCCAGCAGTTACTCTGTGACAGGGGGCTCCGAGCAGTACTTC | TRBJ2-7 | TRBV6-5 | TRBD1 | -
CASSLAANLAKNIQYF | TGTGCCAGCAGCTTAGCCGCCAACCTAGCCAAAAACATTCAGTACTTC | TRBJ2-4 | TRBV7-8 | - | -
CAWTPGNSPLHF | TGTGCCTGGACCCCAGGGAATTCACCCCTCCACTTT | TRBJ1-6 | TRBV30 | - | -
CASSPGLAGVSYNEQFF | TGTGCCAGCAGCCCGGGACTAGCGGGAGTTTCCTACAATGAGCAGTTCTTC | TRBJ2-1 | TRBV5-6 | TRBD2 | -
CAWRASGQGTYEQYF | TGTGCCTGGAGAGCGTCGGGACAGGGAACCTACGAGCAGTACTTC | TRBJ2-7 | TRBV30 | TRBD1 | once
CASTSSSIPLQYF | TGTGCCAGCACCTCTTCGAGTATACCCCTGCAGTACTTC | TRBJ2-7 | TRBV11-2 | - | -
CSVTGRVAFF | TGCAGCGTTACAGGGAGGGTAGCTTTCTTT | TRBJ1-1 | TRBV29-1 | - | -
CASSESAGLTDTQYF | TGCGCCAGCAGTGAGTCAGCGGGTCTCACAGATACGCAGTATTTT | TRBJ2-3 | TRBV10-1 | - | -
CASSQGAGDPLRETQYF | TGTGCCAGCAGCCAGGGGGCAGGGGACCCCTTAAGGGAGACCCAGTACTTC | TRBJ2-5 | TRBV7-9 | TRBD1 | -
CASSERQGGHQPQHF | TGTGCCAGCAGTGAACGACAGGGTGGGCATCAGCCCCAGCATTTT | TRBJ1-5 | TRBV2 | TRBD1 | -
CASAWTENTEAFF | TGCGCCAGCGCCTGGACGGAGAACACTGAAGCTTTCTTT | TRBJ1-1 | TRBV4-1 | - | -
CASSSWDREDYGYTF | TGTGCCAGCAGCTCATGGGACAGGGAGGACTATGGCTACACCTTC | TRBJ1-2 | TRBV7-9 | TRBD1 | -
CASSLGRGDEQYF | TGTGCCAGCAGCTTAGGACGCGGGGACGAGCAGTACTTC | TRBJ2-7 | TRBV11-2 | - | -
CAWDRSNYGYTF | TGTGCCTGGGACAGATCAAACTATGGCTACACCTTC | TRBJ1-2 | TRBV30 | - | -
CASSRSEQETQYF | TGTGCCAGCAGCCGCAGCGAACAAGAGACCCAGTACTTC | TRBJ2-5 | TRBV7-2 | - | -
CASSNIRDNLNTEAFF | TGCGCCAGCAGCAACATTCGGGACAATCTGAACACTGAAGCTTTCTTT | TRBJ1-1 | TRBV5-1 | - | -
CASSRGTGNNSPLHF | TGTGCCAGCAGTCGAGGGACCGGCAATAATTCACCCCTCCACTTT | TRBJ1-6 | TRBV5-4 | - | -
CASSNPTSSGNTIYF | TGTGCCAGTAGTAACCCGACATCCTCTGGAAACACCATATATTTT | TRBJ1-3 | TRBV19 | - | once
CASGLVVGQIGQPQHF | TGTGCTAGTGGTTTGGTAGTTGGACAGATCGGTCAGCCCCAGCATTTT | TRBJ1-5 | TRBV12-5 | - | -
CASSYGQGNTEAFF | TGTGCCAGCAGTTACGGCCAGGGGAACACTGAAGCTTTCTTT | TRBJ1-1 | TRBV6-8 | - | -
CSAVEDAQYF | TGCAGCGCCGTAGAGGATGCGCAGTACTTC | TRBJ2-7 | TRBV29-1 | - | -
CASSSTGGDYNEQFF | TGCGCCAGCAGCTCCACAGGGGGCGACTACAATGAGCAGTTCTTC | TRBJ2-1 | TRBV5-1 | TRBD1 | -
CASSETWTPVGNQPQHF | TGTGCCAGCAGTGAGACCTGGACCCCGGTTGGCAATCAGCCCCAGCATTTT | TRBJ1-5 | TRBV6-1 | - | -
CASSFGGLRDRGNIQYF | TGTGCCAGCAGCTTCGGGGGCCTGAGGGACAGGGGAAACATTCAGTACTTC | TRBJ2-4 | TRBV11-2 | TRBD1 | -
CASSLAANTEAFF | TGTGCCAGCAGCTTAGCGGCGAACACTGAAGCTTTCTTT | TRBJ1-1 | TRBV7-2 | - | -
CASRGLAGTQETQYF | TGTGCCAGCAGGGGACTAGCGGGGACACAAGAGACCCAGTACTTC | TRBJ2-5 | TRBV6-5 | TRBD2 | -
CASSADHVLAEQYF | TGTGCCAGCAGCGCGGACCACGTATTAGCCGAGCAGTACTTC | TRBJ2-7 | TRBV5-5 | - | -
CASSNPGGSPYEQYF | TGTGCCAGCAGCAACCCCGGCGGGAGCCCCTACGAGCAGTACTTC | TRBJ2-7 | TRBV2 | TRBD2 | -
CASRPGQGNIYGYTF | TGCGCCAGCAGACCCGGACAGGGAAATATCTATGGCTACACCTTC | TRBJ1-2 | TRBV4-1 | TRBD1 | -
CASTRGREYEQYF | TGTGCCAGTACCCGGGGGCGGGAGTACGAGCAGTACTTC | TRBJ2-7 | TRBV6-5 | - | -
CASSGTGTTDTQYF | TGCGCCAGCAGCGGGACAGGGACCACAGATACGCAGTATTTT | TRBJ2-3 | TRBV5-1 | TRBD1 | -
CASSQGRGLAGYEQYF | TGTGCCAGCAGCCAAGGAAGGGGACTAGCGGGGTACGAGCAGTACTTC | TRBJ2-7 | TRBV14 | TRBD2 | -
CASTQGGASYEQYF | TGTGCCAGCACACAGGGGGGGGCTTCCTACGAGCAGTACTTC | TRBJ2-7 | TRBV28 | - | -
CACRVPFLTYAEAFF | TGTGCCTGTCGAGTCCCCTTCCTTACTTACGCTGAAGCTTTCTTT | TRBJ1-1 | TRBV30 | - | -
CASSVGQGVGSEQYF | TGTGCCAGCAGCGTAGGACAGGGGGTCGGGAGTGAGCAGTACTTC | TRBJ2-7 | TRBV9 | TRBD1 | once
CASSEVGDTGELFF | TGTGCCAGCAGTGAAGTGGGGGACACCGGGGAGCTGTTTTTT | TRBJ2-2 | TRBV2 | - | -